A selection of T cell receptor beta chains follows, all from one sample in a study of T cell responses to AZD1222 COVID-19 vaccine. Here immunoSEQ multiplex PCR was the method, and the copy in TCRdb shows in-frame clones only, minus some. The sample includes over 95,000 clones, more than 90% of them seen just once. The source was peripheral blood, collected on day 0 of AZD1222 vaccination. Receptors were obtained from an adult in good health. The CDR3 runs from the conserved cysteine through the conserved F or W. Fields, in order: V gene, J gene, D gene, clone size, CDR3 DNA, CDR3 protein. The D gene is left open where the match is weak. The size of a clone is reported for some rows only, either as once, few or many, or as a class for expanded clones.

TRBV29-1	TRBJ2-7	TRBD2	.	TGCAGCGTTGTGAAACGGACTAGCGGGGAGCAGTACTTC	CSVVKRTSGEQYF
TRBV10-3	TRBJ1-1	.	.	TGTGCCATCAGTGAGTCGAGTTATGAAGCTTTCTTT	CAISESSYEAFF
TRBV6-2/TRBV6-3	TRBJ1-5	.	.	TGTGCCAGCAGTTACGGCAATCAGCCCCAGCATTTT	CASSYGNQPQHF
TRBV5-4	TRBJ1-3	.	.	TGTGCCAGCAGCTGGGGGCCGGGCTCTGGAAACACCATATATTTT	CASSWGPGSGNTIYF
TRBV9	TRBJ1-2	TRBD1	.	TGTGCCAGCAGCGATAACCGGGACAGGGGTGACTATGGCTACACCTTC	CASSDNRDRGDYGYTF
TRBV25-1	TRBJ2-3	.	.	TGTGCCAGCAGTGAGTCGTCGGCTACTTGGATGTCAGATACGCAGTATTTT	CASSESSATWMSDTQYF
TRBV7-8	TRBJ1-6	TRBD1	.	TGTGCCAGCAGCTTAGGACAGGGGCAGAATTCACCCCTCCACTTT	CASSLGQGQNSPLHF
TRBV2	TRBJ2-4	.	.	TGTGCCAGCAGGGGGGGGACAGGAAAGGGGAACATTCAGTACTTC	CASRGGTGKGNIQYF
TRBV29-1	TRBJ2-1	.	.	TGCAGCGTCCGGATAAACTCGAACAATGAGCAGTTCTTC	CSVRINSNNEQFF
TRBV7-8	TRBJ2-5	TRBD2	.	TGTGCCAGCAGCTCGGATCGGGCGGGGGGAGGGACCCAGTACTTC	CASSSDRAGGGTQYF
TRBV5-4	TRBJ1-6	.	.	TGTGCCAGCAGCTTGTCGGGTCTGTCCCCACCCCTCCACTTT	CASSLSGLSPPLHF
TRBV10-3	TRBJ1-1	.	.	TGTGCCATCACGGACAGACTGAACACTGAAGCTTTCTTT	CAITDRLNTEAFF
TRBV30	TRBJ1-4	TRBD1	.	TGTGCCTCCGCACTAATCGCCACAGGGGAAAGTGTAAAACTGTTTTTT	CASALIATGESVKLFF
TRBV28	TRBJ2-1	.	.	TGTGCCAGCAGTTCCCTATTTACTGAGCAGTTCTTC	CASSSLFTEQFF
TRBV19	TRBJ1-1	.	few	TGTGCCAGTAGCCTTTTCCGACTCGCTGAAGCTTTCTTT	CASSLFRLAEAFF
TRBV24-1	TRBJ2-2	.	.	TGTGCCACCAGTGAGTGGGAGAACACCGGGGAGCTGTTTTTT	CATSEWENTGELFF
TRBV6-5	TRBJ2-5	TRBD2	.	TGTGCCAGCAGTTTTAGCGGGGGGCCCGTGGAGACCCAGTACTTC	CASSFSGGPVETQYF
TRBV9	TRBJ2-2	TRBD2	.	TGTGCCAGCAGCGTGGAGGGGACTAGTTACACCGGGGAGCTGTTTTTT	CASSVEGTSYTGELFF
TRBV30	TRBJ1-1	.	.	TGTGCCTGGAAGGGACGGTGGAACACTGAAGCTTTCTTT	CAWKGRWNTEAFF
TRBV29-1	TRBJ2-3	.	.	TGCAGCGTTGCGGGACGGGTGGGAGATACGCAGTATTTT	CSVAGRVGDTQYF
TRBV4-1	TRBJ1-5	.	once	TGCGCCAGCAGCCAAGACAGGGCTCAGCCCCAGCATTTT	CASSQDRAQPQHF
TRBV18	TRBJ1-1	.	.	TGTGCCAGCTCACCATCCACCAGGACGGTTGAAGCTTTCTTT	CASSPSTRTVEAFF
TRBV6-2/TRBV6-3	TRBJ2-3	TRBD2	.	TGTGCCAGCAGTTACCGGGCCGGGACTAGCGGGAGGTCTACGCAGTATTTT	CASSYRAGTSGRSTQYF
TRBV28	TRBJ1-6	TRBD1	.	TGTGCCAGCAGTCACACCACAGGGGTCTATAATTCACCCCTCCACTTT	CASSHTTGVYNSPLHF
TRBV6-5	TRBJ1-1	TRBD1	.	TGTGCCAGCAGTTATAGGTCAGGGGGCCGGAACACTGAAGCTTTCTTT	CASSYRSGGRNTEAFF
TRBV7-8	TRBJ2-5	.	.	TGTGCCAGCAGCCGGATAAGGTACCAAGAGACCCAGTACTTC	CASSRIRYQETQYF
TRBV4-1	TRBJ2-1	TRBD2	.	TGCGCCAGCAGCCAAGGGGCTAGCGGGGTGACTTCAGAGAATGAGCAGTTCTTC	CASSQGASGVTSENEQFF
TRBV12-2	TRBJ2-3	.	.	TGTGCAAGTCGCTTAGTGATAGTAACTACAGATACGCAGTATTTT	CASRLVIVTTDTQYF
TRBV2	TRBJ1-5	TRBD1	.	TGTGCCAGCAAGGACAGGGGCGTGGATCAGCCCCAGCATTTT	CASKDRGVDQPQHF
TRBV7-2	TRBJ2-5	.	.	TGTGCCAGCAGTCCCTCGGTAGAGACCCAGTACTTC	CASSPSVETQYF
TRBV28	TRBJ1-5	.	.	TGTGCCACCAAACAGGGATTGAGCAATCAGCCCCAGCATTTT	CATKQGLSNQPQHF
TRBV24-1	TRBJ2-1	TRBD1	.	TGTGCCACGCAAGAAGGTGGGACAGGGTCATTTTCCTACAATGAGCAGTTCTTC	CATQEGGTGSFSYNEQFF
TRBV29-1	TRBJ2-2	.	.	TGCAGCGTTGATCCGGGCTCCGGGGAGCTGTTTTTT	CSVDPGSGELFF
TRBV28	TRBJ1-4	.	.	TGTGCCAGCCAAGGCAGGCTGGATGTTGCAACTAATGAAAAACTGTTTTTT	CASQGRLDVATNEKLFF
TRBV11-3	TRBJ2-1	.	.	TGTGCCAGCAGCTTAGTCAATTCGGATGAGCAGTTCTTC	CASSLVNSDEQFF
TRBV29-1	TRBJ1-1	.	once	TGCAGCGTTGAGGGAAATGAAGCTTTCTTT	CSVEGNEAFF
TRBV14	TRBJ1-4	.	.	TGTGCCAGCAGCCAAGCTGCGTGGACTAATGAAAAACTGTTTTTT	CASSQAAWTNEKLFF
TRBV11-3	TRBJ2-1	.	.	TGTGCCAGCAGCTTGGACGGCTACCAAGAGCAGTTCTTC	CASSLDGYQEQFF
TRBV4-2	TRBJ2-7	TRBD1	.	TGTGCCAGCAGCCAAGGAGGACAGGTCATCCCCTACGAGCAGTACTTC	CASSQGGQVIPYEQYF
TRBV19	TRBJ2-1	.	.	TGTGCCAGTAGGAATTTATCTCGGCCAGACGCCAGAGGTGAGCAGTTCTTC	CASRNLSRPDARGEQFF
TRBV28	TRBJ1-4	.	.	TGTGCCAGCAGTCTATCAGTTGAAAAACTGTTTTTT	CASSLSVEKLFF
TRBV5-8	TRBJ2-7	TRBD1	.	TGTGCCAGCAGTTCGGACAGGGTTGTCGAGCAGTACTTC	CASSSDRVVEQYF
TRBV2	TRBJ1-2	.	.	TGTGCCAGCAGTGAATTTCCGCAGGGGCTCAGCTATGGCTACACCTTC	CASSEFPQGLSYGYTF
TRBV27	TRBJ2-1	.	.	TGTGCCAGTAGCGATGGGGGCGCAAGTGAGCAGTTCTTC	CASSDGGASEQFF
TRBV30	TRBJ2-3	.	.	TGTGCCTTGGCCGGGACCAGCAGACATACGCAGTATTTT	CALAGTSRHTQYF
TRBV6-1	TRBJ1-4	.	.	TGTGCCAGCAGTGAAGCTTCACAGGCTCAACTGTTTTTT	CASSEASQAQLFF
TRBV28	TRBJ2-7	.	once	TGTGCCAGCAGTTCCCAGGACGGGAGTAAGACCTACGAGCAGTACTTC	CASSSQDGSKTYEQYF
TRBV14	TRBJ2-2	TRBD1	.	TGTGCCAGCAGCCCCACCAGGACAGGGCTCACCGGGGAGCTGTTTTTT	CASSPTRTGLTGELFF
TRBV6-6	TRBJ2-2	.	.	TGTGCCAGCAGTTATTCGCGGCAGACGAACACCGGGGAGCTGTTTTTT	CASSYSRQTNTGELFF
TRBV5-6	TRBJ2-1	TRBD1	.	TGTGCCAGCAGCGCGGGGACAGGGTCCAGGCAGTTCTTC	CASSAGTGSRQFF
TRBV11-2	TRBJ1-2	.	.	TGTGCCAGCAGCTTAGAGTACAGCTACTATGGCTACACCTTC	CASSLEYSYYGYTF
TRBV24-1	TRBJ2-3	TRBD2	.	TGTGCCACCAGTCCGGGACTAGCGGGAGTCAGAGATACGCAGTATTTT	CATSPGLAGVRDTQYF
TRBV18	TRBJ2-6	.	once	TGTGCCAGCTCAACCAGCCGGGTCCTCTCTGGGGCCAACGTCCTGACTTTC	CASSTSRVLSGANVLTF
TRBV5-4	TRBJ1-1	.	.	TGTGCCAGCAGCTTTACAGGGCGGACCACTGAAGCTTTCTTT	CASSFTGRTTEAFF